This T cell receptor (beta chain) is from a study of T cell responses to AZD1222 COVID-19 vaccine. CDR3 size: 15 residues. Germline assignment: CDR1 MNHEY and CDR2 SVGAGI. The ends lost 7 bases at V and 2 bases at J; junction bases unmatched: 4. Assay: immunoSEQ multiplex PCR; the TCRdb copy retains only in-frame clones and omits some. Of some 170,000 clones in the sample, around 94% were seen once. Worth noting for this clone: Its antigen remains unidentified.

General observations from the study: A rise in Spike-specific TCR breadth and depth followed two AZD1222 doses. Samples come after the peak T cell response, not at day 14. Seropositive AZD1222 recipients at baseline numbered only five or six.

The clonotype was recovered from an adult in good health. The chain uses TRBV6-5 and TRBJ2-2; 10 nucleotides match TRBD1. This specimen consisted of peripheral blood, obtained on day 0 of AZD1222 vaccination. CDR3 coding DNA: TGTGCCAGCAACTGGGACAGGGGCAACACCGGGGAGCTGTTTTTT. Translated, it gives CASNWDRGNTGELFF.